A selection of T cell receptor beta chains follows, all from one sample in a study of T cell changes during pregnancy in multiple sclerosis. The table came from immunoSEQ multiplex PCR; TCRdb's copy has only in-frame clones and leaves some out. This repertoire shows tens of thousands of clones, about 90% found once; its top ten account for 0.86%. The sample consisted of peripheral blood, taken in the second trimester of pregnancy. These receptors were taken from a female donor with multiple sclerosis, enrolled in a pregnancy study. Each CDR3 is given without its conserved first and last residue. Expanded clones get a size class; other rows say once, few or many, or leave the size out.

v_call	clone_size	j_call	cdr3_aa
TRBV29-1	-	TRBJ2-7	SVKTGSYEQY
TRBV7-3	-	TRBJ2-1	ASSTGGYNEQF
TRBV15	-	TRBJ2-4	ATSRPTDRVNIQY
TRBV5-1	-	TRBJ1-5	ASSLGQGANQPQH
TRBV28	-	TRBJ2-5	ASSLAGVVETQY
TRBV5-5	-	TRBJ2-7	ASSFSYEQY
TRBV7-2	-	TRBJ1-2	ASSLSGRAGGYT
TRBV10-3	-	TRBJ2-7	AISALTGVLYEQY
TRBV27	once	TRBJ1-6	ASAPMRVGNSPLH
TRBV19	-	TRBJ1-1	ASRRTVNTEAF
TRBV7-9	-	TRBJ1-5	ASSSSGQGAFQPQH
TRBV6-5	-	TRBJ2-7	ASTDRDEQY
TRBV7-9	once	TRBJ1-6	ASSLARGGALPPLH
TRBV6-1	few	TRBJ1-2	ASRAGEGYT
TRBV6-4	few	TRBJ2-3	ASSDGGGVSDTQY
TRBV5-1	-	TRBJ2-3	ASSLGGTRGADTQY
TRBV15	-	TRBJ2-4	ATSRVRLTGENIQY
TRBV7-2	once	TRBJ2-1	ASSLGPGTEAQF
TRBV6-1	-	TRBJ1-1	ASSEPGGNTEAF
TRBV5-5	-	TRBJ1-1	ASSFPEGETRANTEAF
TRBV6-5	-	TRBJ1-2	ASRGVAEWDYGYT
TRBV5-1	-	TRBJ2-1	ASSLTSGGYEQF
TRBV7-2	-	TRBJ1-5	ASSPVTGAQPQH
TRBV11-2	-	TRBJ1-1	ASSFRVLIAEAF
TRBV7-8	-	TRBJ1-3	ASSPPIPGQGQNTIY
TRBV11-2	-	TRBJ2-5	ASSLADGEQETQY
TRBV5-6	-	TRBJ2-5	ASSLVGRETQY
TRBV6-6	-	TRBJ2-7	ATGEGASGGDEQY
TRBV15	-	TRBJ2-1	ATSRAGQGAYNEQF
TRBV5-1	-	TRBJ1-3	ASSWTGFGNTIY
TRBV6-1	-	TRBJ1-1	ASSEGQGDEAF
TRBV9	-	TRBJ2-5	ASSEATGWKTQY
TRBV9	-	TRBJ2-5	ASSASSGGWETQY
TRBV7-2	-	TRBJ2-5	ASIKGGEETQY
TRBV5-6	-	TRBJ2-2	ASSPDWVPNPPNTGELF
TRBV11-2	-	TRBJ2-4	ASSSRLARNIQY
TRBV18	-	TRBJ1-1	ASSLEGGNTEAF
TRBV23-1	-	TRBJ2-7	ASSLPQAGEPYEQY
TRBV11-1	-	TRBJ1-6	ASSAILDRQSPLH
TRBV29-1	-	TRBJ1-2	SVASSAGYGYT
TRBV25-1	few	TRBJ1-1	ASSEVGEPGTEAF
TRBV10-3	-	TRBJ1-1	ATTLDRDMNTEAF
TRBV7-9	-	TRBJ1-5	ASSTVKAGQPQH
TRBV2	once	TRBJ2-7	ASNREAGGPYEQY
TRBV19	once	TRBJ2-4	ASSRRGIAGGRLAKNIQY
TRBV19	-	TRBJ1-3	ASSSESGNTIY
TRBV5-1	few	TRBJ1-1	ASSWDRDEAF
TRBV7-8	-	TRBJ2-3	ASSPSSARGREDTQY
TRBV2	-	TRBJ1-3	ASSLQGSGNTIY
TRBV10-3	-	TRBJ1-2	AISESQVNYGYT
TRBV5-6	-	TRBJ2-2	ASSGDRGAGELF
TRBV5-8	-	TRBJ2-3	ASSLDRVIADTQY
TRBV2	-	TRBJ2-7	ASFSLYEQY
TRBV19	-	TRBJ1-2	ASRTPGRGYT
TRBV7-3	-	TRBJ2-3	ASSETRITDTQY
TRBV2	-	TRBJ1-1	ASNPSGQGSEAF
TRBV9	-	TRBJ2-3	ASSVVGTGSTDTQY
TRBV18	-	TRBJ1-2	ASSPQELLNYGYT
TRBV25-1	-	TRBJ1-5	ASKKGQGQWDNQPQH
TRBV6-6	-	TRBJ1-2	ASRRGQDMGYT